The clone carrying this T cell receptor beta chain was recorded a few times. This sample's treatment: oral pan-JAK inhibitor, 5-10 mg twice daily. V lost 3 bases and J lost 10; bases outside the gene matches: 7. The length of the CDR3 is 14 residues. Germline CDR1 reads MNHEY; CDR2 reads SMNVEV (reference sequence). These data come from a study of CD8+ T cells in alopecia areata. In each case, RNA was isolated and then reverse transcribed into cDNA as the sequencing template. Data came from immunoSEQ multiplex PCR; TCRdb stores just in-frame clones and leaves some out. Of some 58,000 clones listed, 46% were seen once; the top ten hold roughly 21%.

The rearrangement joins TRBV27 to TRBJ2-1; TRBD1 aligns across 9 bases. This receptor was taken from a human donor with alopecia areata. This material consisted of CD8+ T cells sorted from blood, taken around week 36, from a patient treated with tofacitinib. The CDR3 sequence: CASSLGQGLREQFF. CDR3 DNA: TGTGCCAGCAGTTTGGGACAGGGACTTAGGGAGCAGTTCTTC.